The next 14 T cell receptor beta chains were all read from a single sample in a study of OX40 agonist ivuxolimab in advanced cancers. Assay used: immunoSEQ multiplex PCR; TCRdb lists only in-frame clones, some missing. The data show about 88,000 clones, 87% seen once. Material: CD4+ or CD8+ T cells sorted from blood, obtained in a trial of the OX40 agonist ivuxolimab. These TCRs come from an adult with an advanced solid tumor such as melanoma, head and neck, liver or kidney cancer.

V usage is TRBV29-1 and J usage is TRBJ2-2; no definite D call. From germline, CDR1 is SQVTM and CDR2 ANQGSEA. CDR3 length: 12 amino acids. Trimming left V 3 bases short and J 1 base short, with 3 bases between. The CDR3 region is CSVDENTGELFF. The CDR3 nucleotides read TGCAGCGTTGATGAGAACACCGGGGAGCTGTTTTTT.

The count of this clone is one. The V and J genes are TRBV19 and TRBJ2-5; D is undetermined. The DNA end is more similar to TRBJ2-7, so the J call may be wrong. CDR1 is LNHDA and CDR2 is SQIVND in the germline V gene (reference sequence). This CDR3 has 13 residues. The CDR3 nucleotides read TGTGCCAGTAGTCCGACACCTTCCTACGAGCAGTACTTC. It yields the protein CASSPTPSYEQYF.

The chain employs TRBV4-2 and TRBJ1-2, with D uncertain. Germline V gives CDR1 LGHNA, CDR2 YNFKEQ. This CDR3 has 15 amino acids. V lost 0 bases, J lost 4 bases, and 12 bases lay in between. CDR3 loop: CASSQDNQLVYGYTF. The CDR3 bases are TGTGCCAGCAGCCAAGATAACCAGCTGGTCTATGGCTACACCTTC.

This clone was picked up a small number of times. The CDR3 nucleotides read TGTGCCAGCCGCCGGGGGGTCAGCTACACCTTC. It specifies CASRRGVSYTF. The chain has TRBV6-5 and TRBJ1-2; D might be TRBD1 (5 bases). V dropped 8 bases and J dropped 9 bases, with 13 bases sitting between them. This CDR3 has 11 residues. CDR1 is MNHEY, CDR2 SVGAGI, per germline.

This rearrangement joins TRBV19 to TRBJ1-2, with 9 bases aligning to TRBD1. This CDR3 has 14 amino acids. Germline CDR1 is LNHDA and CDR2 is SQIVND (reference sequence). V lost 7 bases to trimming and J lost 3 bases; unmatched junction nucleotides: 6. CDR3 nucleotide sequence: TGTGCCAGTACCGTGGACAGGGGTGACTATGGCTACACCTTC. Protein: CASTVDRGDYGYTF. The variable domain in full, completed from reference TRBV19 and TRBJ1-2, reads DGGITQSPKYLFRKEGQNVTLSCEQNLNHDAMYWYRQDPGQGLRLIYYSQIVNDFQKGDIAEGYSVSREKKESFPLTVTSAQKNPTAFYLCASTVDRGDYGYTFGSGTRLTVV.

This clone was seen a handful of times. V gene TRBV11-2 combines with J gene TRBJ2-5; possibly TRBD2 for D (7 bases). CDR3 length: 13 amino acids. Germline-derived CDR1 and CDR2 are SGHAT and FQNNGV. Deletions cut 6 bases from V and 5 bases from J, with 13 bases between. The CDR3 region is CASSGGGVETQYF. The CDR3 DNA is TGTGCCAGCAGTGGGGGGGGCGTGGAGACCCAGTACTTC. Full variable domain (outside the CDR3, taken from reference TRBV11-2 and TRBJ2-5): EAGVAQSPRYKIIEKRQSVAFWCNPISGHATLYWYQQILGQGPKLLIQFQNNGVVDDSQLPKDRFSAERLKGVDSTLKIQPAKLEDSAVYLCASSGGGVETQYFGPGTRLLVL.

J is TRBJ2-6 and V is TRBV21-1; the table's D call TRBD2 went unverified against the DNA. TRBV21-1 counts as a pseudogene. The CDR3 covers 17 residues. The DNA of the CDR3 is TGTGCCAGCACTAGACTAGCGGGGGTTACTGGGGCCAACGTCCTGACTTTC. Its translation is CASTRLAGVTGANVLTF.

The chain links TRBV7-8 to TRBJ1-2, with TRBD1 identical over 9 bases. There are 13 residues in the CDR3. CDR1 and CDR2 from the germline V gene are SGHVS and FQNEAQ. V was pared by 5 bases and J by 6 bases, with 4 bases of the junction left unmatched. CDR3 coding DNA: TGTGCCAGCAGCGAGGACAGGGGAAATGGCTACACCTTC. The encoded protein is CASSEDRGNGYTF.

The V and J genes are TRBV11-2 and TRBJ1-2; no reliable D call. This CDR3 region has 16 residues. The germline gives CDR1 SGHAT, CDR2 FQNNGV. Trimming pared 5 bases from V and 7 bases from J, leaving 23 bases between. In DNA, the CDR3 is TGTGCCAGCAGCGCGAATCCCCCCCCGGTCATTTCTGGCTACACCTTC. This gives the protein CASSANPPPVISGYTF.

V and J are TRBV11-2 and TRBJ2-3; D call uncertain. V was clipped by 5 bases and J by 0 bases, with 15 bases between them. The CDR3 sequence is 16 residues long. Germline CDR1 and CDR2: SGHAT and FQNNGV. The CDR3 reads CASSQLSVSSTDTQYF. The CDR3 coding sequence is TGTGCCAGCAGCCAACTGTCCGTCTCTAGCACAGATACGCAGTATTTT.

The chain uses TRBV7-6 and TRBJ1-4; a weak D match, TRBD1 (5 bases). Germline V gene data show CDR1 as SGHVS and CDR2 as FNYEAQ. Trimming left V 5 bases short and J 13 bases short, with 29 bases between. CDR3 length equals 17 residues. CDR3 region: CASSPEGTVVNEKSLFF. The CDR3 DNA reads as TGTGCCAGCAGCCCCGAGGGGACGGTTGTTAATGAAAAGTCACTGTTTTTT.

V gene TRBV7-2 combines with J gene TRBJ1-1; D is perhaps TRBD1 (5 bases). CDR1 and CDR2 (germline): SGHTA, FQGNSA. The V and J ends lost 0 bases and 0 bases respectively, with 8 bases between them. The CDR3 is made up of 15 amino acids. CDR3 amino acids: CASSLAGRMNTEAFF. CDR3 DNA: TGTGCCAGCAGCTTAGCGGGACGGATGAACACTGAAGCTTTCTTT. Filled out from reference TRBV7-2 and TRBJ1-1, the complete variable domain reads GAGVSQSPSNKVTEKGKDVELRCDPISGHTALYWYRQSLGQGLEFLIYFQGNSAPDKSGLPSDRFSAERTGGSVSTLTIQRTQQEDSAVYLCASSLAGRMNTEAFFGQGTRLTVV.

V gene TRBV6-1 combines with J gene TRBJ1-4; D perhaps matches TRBD1 (5 bases). The germline V and J ends were trimmed by 4 bases and 10 bases, with 16 bases remaining between them. The CDR3 spans 14 residues. The germline V gene encodes CDR1 MNHNS and CDR2 SASEGT. The CDR3: CASSVDRGGGKLFF. The DNA of the CDR3 is TGTGCCAGCAGTGTAGATAGGGGAGGTGGAAAACTGTTTTTT.

This rearrangement joins TRBV6-1 to TRBJ2-5; the D call may be TRBD1 or TRBD2 (7 bases each). Germline CDR1 MNHNS, CDR2 SASEGT. CDR3 length: 15 amino acids. The V end was cut by 2 bases, the J end by 2 bases, with 12 bases between. The CDR3 bases are TGTGCCAGCAGTGAAAGGGGGCGGGGGCAAGAGACCCAGTACTTC. Translation gives CASSERGRGQETQYF.